These T cell receptor beta chains were read from a single sample in a study of T cell responses to AZD1222 COVID-19 vaccine. TCRdb's copy holds only in-frame clones and misses some; the assay was immunoSEQ multiplex PCR. The repertoire holds about 140,000 clones, with 75% to 95% as singletons. The sequencing here drew on peripheral blood, taken on day 0 of AZD1222 vaccination. The receptors were gathered from an adult in good health. The CDR3 runs from the conserved cysteine through the conserved F or W. Fields, in order: CDR3 protein, CDR3 DNA, J gene, V gene, D gene, clone size. D genes are given only for firm matches. Rows give clone size only sometimes, using once, few, many, or a class for an expanded clone.

CASSLVAWQNTEAFF | TGTGCCAGCAGCTTAGTAGCCTGGCAGAACACTGAAGCTTTCTTT | TRBJ1-1 | TRBV7-2 | . | once
CASSLMQGRAGNTIYF | TGTGCCAGCAGCTTGATGCAGGGCAGGGCCGGAAACACCATATATTTT | TRBJ1-3 | TRBV7-8 | . | .
CASSADRGDEKLFF | TGTGCCAGCAGCGCGGACAGGGGGGATGAAAAACTGTTTTTT | TRBJ1-4 | TRBV5-4 | TRBD1 | once
CASSPKTGLQYGYTF | TGTGCCAGCAGCCCCAAGACAGGGCTCCAATATGGCTACACCTTC | TRBJ1-2 | TRBV7-2 | TRBD1 | .
CASSVGQGRRYGYTF | TGTGCCAGCAGCGTAGGCCAGGGTAGACGCTATGGCTACACCTTC | TRBJ1-2 | TRBV9 | . | .
CASGTSGSIYEQYF | TGTGCCAGCGGAACTAGCGGGAGTATATACGAGCAGTACTTC | TRBJ2-7 | TRBV28 | TRBD2 | .
CASSQGGQGTGELFF | TGCGCCAGCAGCCAAGGGGGGCAGGGCACCGGGGAGCTGTTTTTT | TRBJ2-2 | TRBV4-1 | . | .
CASHGGLKPQHF | TGTGCCAGCCATGGGGGGTTAAAGCCCCAGCATTTT | TRBJ1-5 | TRBV28 | . | .
CASSWDINYGYTF | TGTGCCAGCAGCTGGGATATCAACTATGGCTACACCTTC | TRBJ1-2 | TRBV7-2 | . | .
CAWSVKGEIGNTIYF | TGTGCCTGGAGTGTAAAGGGGGAGATCGGAAACACCATATATTTT | TRBJ1-3 | TRBV30 | . | .
CASSLNPSGNRGEQFF | TGTGCCAGCAGCTTAAACCCTAGCGGCAACCGGGGGGAGCAGTTCTTC | TRBJ2-1 | TRBV7-8 | TRBD2 | .
CASSIQGGEQFF | TGTGCCAGTAGTATCCAGGGGGGGGAGCAGTTCTTC | TRBJ2-1 | TRBV19 | . | .
CASSRRGPGNTIYF | TGTGCCAGTAGTCGCAGGGGGCCTGGAAACACCATATATTTT | TRBJ1-3 | TRBV19 | TRBD1 | .
CAFSGVLAGANVLTF | TGTGCCTTCTCCGGGGTTCTAGCTGGGGCCAACGTCCTGACTTTC | TRBJ2-6 | TRBV30 | . | .
CASSAEFYSNQPQHF | TGCGCCAGCAGCGCGGAGTTCTATAGCAATCAGCCCCAGCATTTT | TRBJ1-5 | TRBV4-3 | . | .
CASQPGTGDEKLFF | TGTGCCAGCCAACCCGGGACAGGGGATGAAAAACTGTTTTTT | TRBJ1-4 | TRBV19 | TRBD1 | once
CASLNPAGWGEYNEQFF | TGTGCCAGCCTAAACCCAGCGGGGTGGGGGGAATACAATGAGCAGTTCTTC | TRBJ2-1 | TRBV28 | TRBD2 | once
CASSLYPGNQETQYF | TGTGCCAGCAGTCTCTATCCGGGCAATCAAGAGACCCAGTACTTC | TRBJ2-5 | TRBV28 | . | .
CASRPGTSGGGNEQFF | TGTGCCAGCAGACCCGGGACTAGCGGGGGCGGGAATGAGCAGTTCTTC | TRBJ2-1 | TRBV2 | TRBD2 | .
CATSRVRVRNTEAFF | TGTGCCACCAGCAGAGTAAGGGTCCGCAACACTGAAGCTTTCTTT | TRBJ1-1 | TRBV15 | . | .
CASSPTSDREYQPQHF | TGTGCCAGCTCACCGACCTCGGACAGGGAATATCAGCCCCAGCATTTT | TRBJ1-5 | TRBV18 | TRBD1 | .
CASGEYGTAYEQYF | TGCGCCAGCGGAGAATACGGGACGGCTTACGAGCAGTACTTC | TRBJ2-7 | TRBV5-1 | . | .
CASRKQGSYEQYF | TGTGCCAGCCGCAAACAGGGTTCCTACGAGCAGTACTTC | TRBJ2-7 | TRBV6-1 | . | .
CASSPRQRSVYEQYF | TGTGCCAGCAGCCCACGACAACGAAGTGTCTACGAGCAGTACTTC | TRBJ2-7 | TRBV7-2 | . | .
CASSLGQVGSPLHF | TGTGCCAGCAGCCTCGGACAGGTTGGCTCACCCCTCCACTTT | TRBJ1-6 | TRBV3-1/TRBV3-2 | TRBD1 | .
CASSELSGNGYTF | TGCGCCAGCAGTGAGCTGTCAGGGAATGGCTACACCTTC | TRBJ1-2 | TRBV10-2 | . | .
CASSHRDSPHGQPQHF | TGTGCCAGCAGCCACCGGGACTCCCCCCATGGACAGCCCCAGCATTTT | TRBJ1-5 | TRBV7-8 | . | .
CASSLELPTGELFF | TGTGCCAGCAGCTTGGAACTCCCGACCGGGGAGCTGTTTTTT | TRBJ2-2 | TRBV13 | . | .
CASSTLLAGELFF | TGTGCCAGCAGCACCTTGTTAGCCGGGGAGCTGTTTTTT | TRBJ2-2 | TRBV12-3/TRBV12-4 | . | .
CASSLERGDSPLHF | TGTGCCAGCAGCCTCGAGCGGGGAGATTCACCCCTCCACTTT | TRBJ1-6 | TRBV5-6 | . | .
CASSEALPDLDSPLHF | TGTGCCAGCAGTGAAGCGCTCCCAGATCTGGATTCACCCCTCCACTTT | TRBJ1-6 | TRBV6-1 | . | once
CSVTTVANTGELFF | TGCAGCGTTACGACGGTTGCGAACACCGGGGAGCTGTTTTTT | TRBJ2-2 | TRBV29-1 | . | .
CAWSVGGRYNEQFF | TGTGCCTGGAGTGTAGGCGGGAGATATAATGAGCAGTTCTTC | TRBJ2-1 | TRBV30 | TRBD2 | .
CASSPLSGSGELFF | TGTGCCAGCAGCCCCCTAAGCGGCTCCGGGGAGCTGTTTTTT | TRBJ2-2 | TRBV7-9 | . | .
CASSPRGEANYGYTF | TGTGCCAGCTCACCACGCGGGGAGGCAAACTATGGCTACACCTTC | TRBJ1-2 | TRBV18 | . | .
CASSQVGGGQNIQYF | TGCGCCAGCAGCCAAGTTGGGGGGGGACAAAACATTCAGTACTTC | TRBJ2-4 | TRBV4-1 | TRBD2 | .
CASSVEELGATLHF | TGTGCCAGCAGCGTAGAGGAGCTAGGAGCCACCCTCCACTTT | TRBJ1-6 | TRBV9 | . | .
CASSPRTGVNEKLFF | TGTGCCAGCTCACCACGGACGGGAGTTAATGAAAAACTGTTTTTT | TRBJ1-4 | TRBV18 | . | .
CASSRSGSQHQPQHF | TGTGCCAGCAGCCGTAGTGGCAGTCAACATCAGCCCCAGCATTTT | TRBJ1-5 | TRBV5-6 | . | .
CASSFSGGAAETQYF | TGTGCCAGCAGCTTTAGCGGGGGGGCCGCGGAGACCCAGTACTTC | TRBJ2-5 | TRBV7-3 | TRBD2 | .
CASSKVRSAGKYGYTF | TGTGCCAGCAGCAAAGTGCGTAGTGCGGGGAAGTATGGCTACACCTTC | TRBJ1-2 | TRBV21-1 | . | .
CASSLGHGYGYTF | TGTGCCAGCAGTTTAGGACACGGATATGGCTACACCTTC | TRBJ1-2 | TRBV12-3/TRBV12-4 | . | .
CAIQLENTEAFF | TGTGCCATCCAACTTGAGAACACTGAAGCTTTCTTT | TRBJ1-1 | TRBV6-5 | . | .
CASSQLATMAYGDTQYF | TGTGCCAGCAGCCAACTCGCTACTATGGCCTATGGGGATACGCAGTATTTT | TRBJ2-3 | TRBV7-8 | . | .
CSVEGLAESYEQYF | TGCAGCGTTGAAGGTCTAGCGGAGAGCTACGAGCAGTACTTC | TRBJ2-7 | TRBV29-1 | TRBD2 | .
CASSDRLAGNEQFF | TGTGCCAGTAGTGACAGACTAGCGGGAAATGAGCAGTTCTTC | TRBJ2-1 | TRBV19 | TRBD2 | .